These 30 T cell receptor beta chains were all obtained from the same sample, sequenced in a study of shared clonotypes between healthy human individuals. Here immunoSEQ multiplex PCR was the method, and the copy in TCRdb shows in-frame clones only, minus some. The table has 2 million to 3 million clones, just over 90% seen once. Sequencing was performed on naive CD4+ T cells sorted from blood. Indicated subset: CD45RA+ positively selected. The receptors were gathered from a man aged 18 to 30 in good health.

The chain couples TRBV7-2 to TRBJ2-2; 8 bases match TRBD1. CDR3 length: 14 residues. With 6 bases clipped from V and 7 bases from J, the junction kept 7 bases outside the gene matches. Germline-derived CDR1 and CDR2 are SGHTA and FQGNSA. CDR3 sequence: CASRRGQGNGELFF. As DNA, the CDR3 is TGTGCCAGCAGACGCGGACAGGGCAACGGGGAGCTGTTTTTT. The full variable domain, in which reference TRBV7-2 and TRBJ2-2 provide the parts outside the CDR3, is GAGVSQSPSNKVTEKGKDVELRCDPISGHTALYWYRQSLGQGLEFLIYFQGNSAPDKSGLPSDRFSAERTGGSVSTLTIQRTQQEDSAVYLCASRRGQGNGELFFGEGSRLTVL.

The chain carries TRBV7-8 and TRBJ2-1; 8 positions match TRBD2. Germline V gene data show CDR1 as SGHVS and CDR2 as FQNEAQ. This CDR3 region has 17 residues. Trimming removed 4 bases from V and 1 base from J; junction bases left unmatched: 9. CDR3 in amino acids: CASSSPRGGRSYNEQFF. In DNA, the CDR3 is TGTGCCAGCAGCTCCCCTCGGGGGGGCCGTTCCTACAATGAGCAGTTCTTC.

This sequence joins TRBV11-2 and TRBJ2-7, with 7 bases lining up with TRBD2. This CDR3 has 14 amino acids. Germline V CDR1 and CDR2: SGHAT, FQNNGV. V shed 3 bases, J shed 6 bases, and the junction held 8 bases outside the gene matches. The CDR3 bases are TGTGCCAGCAGCTTCGCCACGGGAGGCCTCGAGCAGTACTTC. The encoded protein is CASSFATGGLEQYF.

This sequence joins TRBV18 and TRBJ2-5, with 9 bases fitting TRBD1. After removal of 5 bases from V and 5 bases from J, the junction contained 6 bases not matched to a gene. Germline V gives CDR1 KGHSH, CDR2 LQKENI. The CDR3 spans 14 residues. The CDR3 DNA reads as TGTGCCAGCTCAGGAGGGACAGGGAGCGAGACCCAGTACTTC. It specifies CASSGGTGSETQYF.

This chain joins TRBV6-6 and TRBJ2-5, with no clear D. The ends were cut back, 2 bases at V and 4 bases at J, with 11 bases in the middle. The CDR3 has 14 residues. Germline V gives CDR1 MNHNY, CDR2 SVGAGI (reference sequence). CDR3 sequence reads: CASSYESLRETQYF. Here the CDR3 DNA reads TGTGCCAGCAGTTACGAGTCGCTACGAGAGACCCAGTACTTC.

The table lists this clone with a count of one. V gene TRBV11-2 combines with J gene TRBJ2-7; the match to TRBD2 covers 7 bases. The germline V gene encodes CDR1 SGHAT and CDR2 FQNNGV. With V trimmed by 5 bases and J by 4 bases, 8 bases remained unmatched. CDR3 length: 14 amino acids. CDR3 amino acids: CASSPSGLRYEQYF. In DNA form, the CDR3 reads TGTGCCAGCAGCCCGTCGGGACTACGTTACGAGCAGTACTTC.

To note about this clone: One end of the junction is discordant with germline, which a read error may explain. The rearrangement uses TRBV30 and TRBJ1-6; D is ambiguous. CDR3 size: 15 residues. CDR1 is GTSNPN and CDR2 is SVGIG in the germline V gene (reference sequence). The chain's CDR3 is CARSPSVPNNSPLHF. The DNA for the CDR3 is TGTGCCCGGAGTCCCTCGGTACCAAATAATTCACCCCTCCACTTT.

The chain combines TRBV6-5 with TRBJ1-1, with D perhaps TRBD1 (6 bases). This CDR3 region has 13 residues. The germline V gene has CDR1 MNHEY and CDR2 SVGAGI. V gave up 6 bases and J gave up 8 bases, with 16 bases separating them. CDR3 sequence (DNA): TGTGCCAGCAGCCGACCACCGGACAGCGAAGCTTTCTTT. It translates to CASSRPPDSEAFF.

As for this clone: Other DNA variants within this sample encode the same CDR3. The DNA for the CDR3 is TGTGCCAGCAGCTTAGAAAGGCCCTACGAGCAGTACTTC. Residues: CASSLERPYEQYF. V gene TRBV11-2 combines with J gene TRBJ2-7, with D unresolved. Trimming cost V 0 bases and J 2 bases, with 5 bases left between them. This CDR3 has 13 residues. Germline loops: CDR1 SGHAT, CDR2 FQNNGV.

The CDR3, as DNA: TGTGCCAGCAGCTTCGTGGGGGTCTGGGCCAACGTCCTGACTTTC. It encodes CASSFVGVWANVLTF. The chain has TRBV5-6 and TRBJ2-6; perhaps D is TRBD1 or TRBD2 (5 bases each). V was trimmed by 2 bases and J by 5 bases, leaving 11 bases between them. The CDR3 runs 15 residues. Germline CDR1 SGHDT, CDR2 YYEEEE.

The chain couples TRBV6-6 to TRBJ2-5, with D unresolved. V was clipped by 4 bases and J by 3 bases, with 12 bases between them. The length of the CDR3 is 14 residues. Germline V gene sequence: CDR1 MNHNY, CDR2 SVGAGI (reference sequence). CDR3 sequence: CASSSIRQKETQYF. The CDR3 DNA is TGTGCCAGCAGTTCCATTCGGCAGAAAGAGACCCAGTACTTC.

The chain employs TRBV4-1 and TRBJ1-5; perhaps TRBD1 as D (5 bases). Germline CDR1 is MGHRA and CDR2 is YSYEKL. The ends were cut back, 1 base at V and 5 bases at J, with 12 bases in the middle. This CDR3 is 15 amino acids long. Here the CDR3 reads CASSQGGQKDQPQHF. The CDR3 DNA reads TGCGCCAGCAGCCAAGGAGGACAAAAGGATCAGCCCCAGCATTTT.

The chain recombines TRBV11-2 with TRBJ2-5; no reliable D call. In germline, CDR1 is SGHAT, CDR2 FQNNGV. This CDR3 comprises 13 residues. The V gene lost 5 bases and the J gene lost 0 bases, with 7 bases spanning the gap. CDR3 sequence reads: CASSPGYQETQYF. CDR3 nucleotide sequence: TGTGCCAGCAGCCCGGGCTACCAAGAGACCCAGTACTTC.

The chain links TRBV27 to TRBJ1-3; 9 bases fit TRBD1. The CDR3 runs 14 residues. The V and J ends lost 6 bases and 4 bases, in that order; junction bases with no gene match: 4. The V gene's germline CDR1 is MNHEY and CDR2 SMNVEV (reference sequence). CDR3 coding DNA: TGTGCCAGCAGCCGGGACAGGGCAGGAAACACCATATATTTT. Its protein product is CASSRDRAGNTIYF.

V is TRBV5-5 and J is TRBJ2-7; 7 bases are a match to TRBD1. Losses at the gene ends were 2 bases for V and 3 bases for J; bases not matched to a gene: 5. CDR3 length equals 14 residues. In germline, CDR1 is SGHKS, CDR2 YYEKEE (reference sequence). The CDR3 loop is CASSFTGAFYEQYF. The CDR3 DNA reads as TGTGCCAGCAGCTTCACAGGGGCTTTCTACGAGCAGTACTTC.

This CDR3 reads CGSVGTLGNEQFF. The CDR3 bases are TGTGGGTCGGTGGGGACCTTAGGGAATGAGCAGTTCTTC. This chain uses TRBV28 with TRBJ2-1; D is possibly TRBD1 or TRBD2 (5 bases each). This CDR3 spans 13 amino acids. CDR1 and CDR2 from the germline V gene are MDHEN and SYDVKM.

V gene TRBV5-6 combines with J gene TRBJ1-1; D may be TRBD1 (6 bases). This CDR3 is built from 12 residues. Germline V lookup: CDR1 SGHDT, CDR2 YYEEEE. Between the trimmed V and J ends, which lost 1 base and 11 bases, there was a span of 12 bases. For the CDR3, the DNA is TGTGCCAGCAGCTTGTTGGGGACATCGGCTTTCTTT. Protein sequence: CASSLLGTSAFF.

The chain recombines TRBV18 with TRBJ2-2, with 7 positions matching TRBD1. The germline V gene has CDR1 KGHSH and CDR2 LQKENI. This CDR3 has 15 residues. V lost 6 bases to trimming and J lost 3 bases; unmatched junction nucleotides: 7. The CDR3 region is CASSLRGLDTGELFF. CDR3 in DNA: TGTGCCAGCTCGCTGAGGGGGCTTGACACCGGGGAGCTGTTTTTT.

The CDR3 nucleotides are TGTGCCAGCAGCGTAGATGTGGCAGGGAATTCACCCCTCCACTTT. Protein sequence: CASSVDVAGNSPLHF. The gene calls are TRBV9 and TRBJ1-6; D is perhaps TRBD1 (5 bases). The CDR3 sequence is 15 residues long. Germline CDR1 SGDLS, CDR2 YYNGEE. V shed 0 bases and J shed 7 bases, with 11 bases lying between them.

In its sample, this clone was seen a few times. This chain links TRBV28 with TRBJ1-1, with a possible D match to TRBD1 (5 bases). Germline V gives CDR1 MDHEN, CDR2 SYDVKM. The germline V and J ends were trimmed by 7 bases and 0 bases, with 9 bases remaining between them. The CDR3 runs to 13 residues. CDR3 sequence: CASNRNLNTEAFF. Here the CDR3 DNA reads TGTGCCAGCAACAGGAACCTGAACACTGAAGCTTTCTTT.

The genes are TRBV6-1 and TRBJ1-2, with D perhaps TRBD1 (5 bases). The germline CDR1 and CDR2 sequences are MNHNS and SASEGT. This CDR3 region has 15 residues. The V gene lost 6 bases and the J gene lost 6 bases, with 20 bases spanning the gap. In DNA form, the CDR3 reads TGTGCCAGCAGGGGGGGTGTGGAGATTAATCATGGCTACACCTTC. This codes for CASRGGVEINHGYTF.

This clone was counted a few times. The CDR3 protein is CASSLGGGKLFF. The CDR3 region has the DNA TGTGCCAGCAGTTTGGGGGGTGGGAAACTGTTTTTT. This chain joins TRBV28 and TRBJ1-4; TRBD1 might be the D (5 bases). The CDR3 runs 12 residues. Germline CDR1 reads MDHEN; CDR2 reads SYDVKM. Deletions cut 3 bases from V and 11 bases from J, with 10 bases between. The full variable domain, with the rest looked up from reference TRBV28 and TRBJ1-4, is DVKVTQSSRYLVKRTGEKVFLECVQDMDHENMFWYRQDPGLGLRLIYFSYDVKMKEKGDIPEGYSVSREKKERFSLILESASTNQTSMYLCASSLGGGKLFFGSGTQLSVL.

V gene TRBV5-1 combines with J gene TRBJ2-3; D is tentatively TRBD1 or TRBD2 (6 bases each). Trimming took off 3 bases at V and 3 bases at J, with 17 bases between the two ends. CDR1 and CDR2 from the germline V gene are SGHRS and YFSETQ. The CDR3 runs 16 residues. This CDR3 reads CASSWGAGLGTDTQYF. The CDR3 nucleotides read TGCGCCAGCAGCTGGGGGGCAGGCCTAGGGACAGATACGCAGTATTTT.

CDR3 nucleotide sequence: TGTGCCAGCAGTTCTATAGGCCGCGAGCAGTACTTC. This sequence encodes CASSSIGREQYF. The V call is TRBV28, the J call TRBJ2-7, with no clear D. V was cut by 4 bases and J by 6 bases, with 10 bases left in between. Per the germline V gene, CDR1 is MDHEN and CDR2 is SYDVKM. The CDR3 is made up of 12 amino acids.

The CDR3 DNA sequence: TGTGCCAGCAGCCCTACCCAAGGTCGAGGGAACACTGAAGCTTTCTTT. This sequence encodes CASSPTQGRGNTEAFF. This chain uses TRBV2 with TRBJ1-1; D gene ambiguous. This CDR3 contains 16 residues. Germline CDR1 SNHLY, CDR2 FYNNEI. The V end was cut by 6 bases, the J end by 1 base, with 18 bases between.

This chain joins TRBV2 and TRBJ2-5; D might be TRBD1 (6 bases). Trimming took off 1 base at V and 4 bases at J, with 7 bases between the two ends. Germline assignment: CDR1 SNHLY and CDR2 FYNNEI. This CDR3 is built from 13 residues. DNA for the CDR3: TGTGCCAGCAGTGAAGGGGGGCTAGAGACCCAGTACTTC. This codes for CASSEGGLETQYF.

The rearrangement joins TRBV19 to TRBJ2-7; TRBD1 aligns across 7 bases. The ends lost 4 bases at V and 5 bases at J; junction bases unmatched: 11. The CDR3 is made up of 15 amino acids. Germline CDR1 LNHDA, CDR2 SQIVND (reference sequence). Written as DNA, the CDR3 is TGTGCCAGTAGTAACCCGGGACAGAGCCTTGACGAGCAGTACTTC. It encodes CASSNPGQSLDEQYF. Full variable domain (remainder filled in from reference TRBV19 and TRBJ2-7): DGGITQSPKYLFRKEGQNVTLSCEQNLNHDAMYWYRQDPGQGLRLIYYSQIVNDFQKGDIAEGYSVSREKKESFPLTVTSAQKNPTAFYLCASSNPGQSLDEQYFGPGTRLTVT.

This clone was recorded only once. The chain combines TRBV6-5 with TRBJ2-7, with no clear D. The CDR3 extends over 15 amino acids. Trimming removed 0 bases at V and 4 bases at J, with 13 bases between. CDR1 is MNHEY, CDR2 SVGAGI, per germline. CDR3 protein: CASSYSDGLGYEQYF. The DNA for the CDR3 is TGTGCCAGCAGTTACTCGGACGGTCTGGGTTACGAGCAGTACTTC.

The table lists this clone with a few counts. This chain links TRBV4-3 with TRBJ1-5; D call uncertain. Germline lookup yields CDR1 LGHNA and CDR2 YSLEER. V lost 5 bases, J lost 5 bases, and 10 bases lay in between. This CDR3 is 13 amino acids long. The CDR3 DNA sequence: TGCGCCAGCAGCTTTCAAGTGGATCAGCCCCAGCATTTT. Its translation is CASSFQVDQPQHF.

The V call is TRBV5-1, the J call TRBJ2-7, with 7 bases lining up with TRBD2. This CDR3 is 13 amino acids long. Germline assignment: CDR1 SGHRS and CDR2 YFSETQ. V shed 9 bases and J 0 bases; nucleotides not matched to a gene: 6. The CDR3 bases are TGCGCCACCGGACTAGACGTCTCCTACGAGCAGTACTTC. Its protein is CATGLDVSYEQYF.